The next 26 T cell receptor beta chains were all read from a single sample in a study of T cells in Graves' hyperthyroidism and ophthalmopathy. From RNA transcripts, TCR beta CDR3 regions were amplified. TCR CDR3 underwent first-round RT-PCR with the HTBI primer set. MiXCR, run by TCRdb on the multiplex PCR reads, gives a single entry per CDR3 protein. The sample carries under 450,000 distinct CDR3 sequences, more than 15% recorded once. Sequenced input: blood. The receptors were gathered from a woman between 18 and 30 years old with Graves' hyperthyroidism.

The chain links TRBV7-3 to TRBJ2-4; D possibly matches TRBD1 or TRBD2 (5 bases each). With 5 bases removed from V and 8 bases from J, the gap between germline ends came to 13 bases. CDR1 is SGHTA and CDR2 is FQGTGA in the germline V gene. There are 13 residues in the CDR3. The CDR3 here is CASSAALGDIQYF. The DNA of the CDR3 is TGTGCCAGCAGCGCAGCGTTGGGGGACATTCAGTACTTC.

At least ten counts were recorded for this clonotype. The CDR3 loop reads CSVSDPNTDTQYF. The CDR3 region has the DNA TGCAGCGTGAGCGATCCTAACACAGATACGCAGTATTTT. J is TRBJ2-3 and V is TRBV29-1; no definite D call. Germline V gene data show CDR1 as SQVTM and CDR2 as ANQGSEA. Trimming took 6 bases from V and 2 from J, leaving 12 bases between them. The CDR3 loop spans 13 amino acids.

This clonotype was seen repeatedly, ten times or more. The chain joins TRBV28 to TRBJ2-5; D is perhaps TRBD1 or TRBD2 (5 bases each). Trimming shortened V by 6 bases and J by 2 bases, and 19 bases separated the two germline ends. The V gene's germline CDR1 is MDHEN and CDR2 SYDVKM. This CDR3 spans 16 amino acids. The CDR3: CASSSTSGPAQETQYF. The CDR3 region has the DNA TGTGCCAGCAGCTCTACATCGGGACCTGCGCAAGAGACCCAGTACTTC.

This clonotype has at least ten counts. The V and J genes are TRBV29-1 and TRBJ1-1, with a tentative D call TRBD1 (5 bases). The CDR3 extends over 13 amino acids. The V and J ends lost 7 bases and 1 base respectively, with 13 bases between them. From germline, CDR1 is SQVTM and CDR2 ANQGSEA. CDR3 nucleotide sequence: TGCAGCGCCTGGGACTGGGGGAACACTGAAGCTTTCTTT. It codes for CSAWDWGNTEAFF.

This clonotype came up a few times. CDR3 nucleotide sequence: TGCGCCAGCAGCCAAGATCAGGGGGTTTATGATGAAGCTTTCTTT. This codes for CASSQDQGVYDEAFF. The rearrangement uses TRBV4-1 and TRBJ1-1; 7 bases are a match to TRBD1. Trimming removed 0 bases from V and 7 bases from J; junction bases left unmatched: 8. Per the germline V gene, CDR1 is MGHRA and CDR2 is YSYEKL. The CDR3 has 15 amino acids.

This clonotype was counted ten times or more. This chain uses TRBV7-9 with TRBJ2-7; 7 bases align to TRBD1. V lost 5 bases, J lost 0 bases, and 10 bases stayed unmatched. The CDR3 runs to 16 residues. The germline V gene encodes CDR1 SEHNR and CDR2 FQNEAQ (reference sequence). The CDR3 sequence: CASSAPPRDSSYEQYF. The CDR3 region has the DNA TGTGCCAGCAGCGCCCCACCCAGGGACAGCTCCTACGAGCAGTACTTC.

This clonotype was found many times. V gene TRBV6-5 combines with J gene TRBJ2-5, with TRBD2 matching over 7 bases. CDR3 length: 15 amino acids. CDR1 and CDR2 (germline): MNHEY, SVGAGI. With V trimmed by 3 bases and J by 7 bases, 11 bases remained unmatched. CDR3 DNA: TGTGCCAGCAGTTATGGCGGGTCTCCGGGGGGGACCCAGTACTTC. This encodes CASSYGGSPGGTQYF.

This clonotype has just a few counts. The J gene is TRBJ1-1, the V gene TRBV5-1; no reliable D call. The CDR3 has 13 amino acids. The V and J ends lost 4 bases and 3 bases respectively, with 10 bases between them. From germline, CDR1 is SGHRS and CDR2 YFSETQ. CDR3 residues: CASSPLSYTEAFF. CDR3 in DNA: TGCGCCAGCAGCCCTCTTAGTTACACTGAAGCTTTCTTT.

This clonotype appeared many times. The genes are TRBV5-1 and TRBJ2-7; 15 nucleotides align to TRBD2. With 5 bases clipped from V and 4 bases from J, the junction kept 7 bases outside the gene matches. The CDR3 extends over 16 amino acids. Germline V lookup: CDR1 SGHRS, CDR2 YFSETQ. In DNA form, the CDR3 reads TGCGCCAGCAGTCCTACCGGGACTAGCGGGGGGTACGAGCAGTACTTC. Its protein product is CASSPTGTSGGYEQYF.

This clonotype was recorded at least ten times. CDR3 DNA: TGCAGTGCCGGACGGGGGGGTGTCGACGAGCAGTACTTC. Its protein product is CSAGRGGVDEQYF. The chain combines TRBV20-1 with TRBJ2-7; 8 nucleotides align to TRBD2. Germline-derived CDR1 and CDR2 are DFQATT and SNEGSKA (reference sequence). V was clipped by 6 bases and J by 5 bases; unmatched bases: 9. This CDR3 comprises 13 residues.

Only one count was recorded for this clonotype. The CDR3 sequence: CASSLARAGGQETQYF. The DNA of the CDR3 is TGTGCCAGCAGCTTAGCGCGGGCAGGGGGGCAAGAGACCCAGTACTTC. The rearrangement joins TRBV7-6 to TRBJ2-5; weak D call: TRBD1 (7 bases). Germline V CDR1 and CDR2: SGHVS, FNYEAQ. Deletions cut 0 bases from V and 2 bases from J, with 13 bases between. The CDR3 runs 16 residues.

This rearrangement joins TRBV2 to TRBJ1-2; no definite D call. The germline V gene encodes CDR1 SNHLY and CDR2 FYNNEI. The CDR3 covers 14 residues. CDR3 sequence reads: CASQWGGFADGYTF. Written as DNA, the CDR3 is TGTGCTTCACAGTGGGGAGGGTTTGCGGATGGCTACACCTTC.

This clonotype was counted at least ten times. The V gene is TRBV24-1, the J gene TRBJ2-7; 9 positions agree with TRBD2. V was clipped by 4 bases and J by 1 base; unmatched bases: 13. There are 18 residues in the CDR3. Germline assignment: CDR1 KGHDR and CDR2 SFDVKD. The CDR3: CATSETPATTSGSYEQYF. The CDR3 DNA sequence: TGTGCCACCAGTGAGACCCCTGCGACGACTAGCGGATCCTACGAGCAGTACTTC.

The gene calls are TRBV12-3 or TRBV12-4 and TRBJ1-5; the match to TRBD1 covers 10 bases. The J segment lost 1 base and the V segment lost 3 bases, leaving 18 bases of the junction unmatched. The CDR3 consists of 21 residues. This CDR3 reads CASSFHRGVGQGTISNQPQHF. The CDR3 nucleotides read TGTGCCAGCAGTTTCCACAGGGGGGTGGGACAGGGGACGATCAGCAATCAGCCCCAGCATTTT.

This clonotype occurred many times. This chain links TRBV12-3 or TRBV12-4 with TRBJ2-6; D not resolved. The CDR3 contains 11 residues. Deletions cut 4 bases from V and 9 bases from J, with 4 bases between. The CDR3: CASSWSNVLTF. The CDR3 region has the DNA TGTGCCAGCAGTTGGAGCAACGTCCTGACTTTC.

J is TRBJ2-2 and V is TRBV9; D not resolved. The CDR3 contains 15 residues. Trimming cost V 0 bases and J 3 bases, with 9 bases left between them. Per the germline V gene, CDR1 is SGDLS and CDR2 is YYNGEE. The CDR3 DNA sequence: TGTGCCAGCAGCGTAGGGCCCCCATACACCGGGGAGCTGTTTTTT. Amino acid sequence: CASSVGPPYTGELFF. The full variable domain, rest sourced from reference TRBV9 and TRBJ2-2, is DSGVTQTPKHLITATGQRVTLRCSPRSGDLSVYWYQQSLDQGLQFLIQYYNGEERAKGNILERFSAQQFPDLHSELNLSSLELGDSALYFCASSVGPPYTGELFFGEGSRLTVL.

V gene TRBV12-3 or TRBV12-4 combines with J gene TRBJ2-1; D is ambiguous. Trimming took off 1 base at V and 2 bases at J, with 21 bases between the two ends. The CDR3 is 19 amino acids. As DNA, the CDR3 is TGTGCCAGCAGTTTAGTCTCCCACCTAGAGCTTATCCCCTACAATGAGCAGTTCTTC. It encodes CASSLVSHLELIPYNEQFF.

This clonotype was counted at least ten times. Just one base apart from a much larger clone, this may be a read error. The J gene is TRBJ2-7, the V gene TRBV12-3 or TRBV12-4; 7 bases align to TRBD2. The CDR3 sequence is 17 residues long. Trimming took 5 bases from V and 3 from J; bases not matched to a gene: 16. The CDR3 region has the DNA TGTGCCAGCAGTCTCGGACCGGGACTAACGGGATACTACGAGCAGTACTTC. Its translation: CASSLGPGLTGYYEQYF.

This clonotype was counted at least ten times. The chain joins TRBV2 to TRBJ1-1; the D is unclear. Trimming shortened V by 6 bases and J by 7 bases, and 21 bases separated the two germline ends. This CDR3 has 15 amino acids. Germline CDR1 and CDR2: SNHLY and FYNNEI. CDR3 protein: CASRREGAGSGEAFF. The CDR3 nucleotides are TGTGCCAGCAGGCGGGAGGGCGCGGGATCTGGTGAAGCTTTCTTT.

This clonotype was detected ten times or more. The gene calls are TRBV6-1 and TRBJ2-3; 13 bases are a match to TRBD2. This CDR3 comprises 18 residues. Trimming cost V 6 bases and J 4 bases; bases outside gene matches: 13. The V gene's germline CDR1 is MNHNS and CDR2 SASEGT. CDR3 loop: CASRTTSGRPSLADTQYF. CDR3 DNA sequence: TGTGCCAGCAGGACGACTAGCGGGAGGCCTTCACTTGCAGATACGCAGTATTTT.

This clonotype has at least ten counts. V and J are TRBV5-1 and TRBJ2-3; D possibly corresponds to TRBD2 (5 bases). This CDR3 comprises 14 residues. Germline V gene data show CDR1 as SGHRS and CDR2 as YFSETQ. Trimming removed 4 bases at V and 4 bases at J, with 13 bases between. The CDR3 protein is CASSPERFPDTQYF. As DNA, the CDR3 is TGCGCCAGCAGCCCCGAGCGGTTCCCAGATACGCAGTATTTT. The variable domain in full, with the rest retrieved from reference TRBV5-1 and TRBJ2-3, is KAGVTQTPRYLIKTRGQQVTLSCSPISGHRSVSWYQQTPGQGLQFLFEYFSETQRNKGNFPGRFSGRQFSNSRSEMNVSTLELGDSALYLCASSPERFPDTQYFGPGTRLTVL.

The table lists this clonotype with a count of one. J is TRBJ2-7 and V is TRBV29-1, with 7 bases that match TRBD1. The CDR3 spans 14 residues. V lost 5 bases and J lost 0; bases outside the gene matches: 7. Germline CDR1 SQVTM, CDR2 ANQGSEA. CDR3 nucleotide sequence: TGCAGCGTTACAGGGGCCGGAAGCTCCTACGAGCAGTACTTC. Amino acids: CSVTGAGSSYEQYF.

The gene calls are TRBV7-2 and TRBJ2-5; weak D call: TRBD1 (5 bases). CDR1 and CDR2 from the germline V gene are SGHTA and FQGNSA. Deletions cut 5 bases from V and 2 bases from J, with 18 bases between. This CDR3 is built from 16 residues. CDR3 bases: TGTGCCAGCAGCCCAGCCTGGGGCAGGGCTCAAGAGACCCAGTACTTC. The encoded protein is CASSPAWGRAQETQYF.

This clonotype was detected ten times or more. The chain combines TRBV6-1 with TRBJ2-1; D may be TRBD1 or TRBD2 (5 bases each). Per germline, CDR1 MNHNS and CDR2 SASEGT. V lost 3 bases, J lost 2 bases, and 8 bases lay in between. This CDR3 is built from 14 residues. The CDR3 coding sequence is TGTGCCAGCAGTGAGGGGGTGACCTACAATGAGCAGTTCTTC. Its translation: CASSEGVTYNEQFF.

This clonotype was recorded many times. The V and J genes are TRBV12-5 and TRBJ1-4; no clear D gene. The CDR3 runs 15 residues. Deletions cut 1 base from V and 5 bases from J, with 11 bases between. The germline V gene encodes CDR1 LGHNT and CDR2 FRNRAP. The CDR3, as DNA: TGTGCTAGTGGTTTGGGTTCAGCCCACAATGAAAAACTGTTTTTT. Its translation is CASGLGSAHNEKLFF. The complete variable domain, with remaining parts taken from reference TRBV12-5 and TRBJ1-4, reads DARVTQTPRHKVTEMGQEVTMRCQPILGHNTVFWYRQTMMQGLELLAYFRNRAPLDDSGMPKDRFSAEMPDATLATLKIQPSEPRDSAVYFCASGLGSAHNEKLFFGSGTQLSVL.

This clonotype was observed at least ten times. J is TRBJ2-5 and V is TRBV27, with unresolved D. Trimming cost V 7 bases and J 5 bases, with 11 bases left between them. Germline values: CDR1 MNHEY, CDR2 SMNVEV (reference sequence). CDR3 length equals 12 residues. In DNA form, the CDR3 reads TGTGCCAGCAAATCCAACGGGGAGACCCAGTACTTC. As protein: CASKSNGETQYF.